This paragraph reports one TCR beta chain. The sample is drawn from a study of glioma-infiltrating T cells after dendritic cell vaccination. V lost 0 bases to trimming and J lost 10 bases; unmatched junction nucleotides: 14. The length of the CDR3 is 17 residues. Germline values: CDR1 LGHNA, CDR2 YNFKEQ. TCRdb keeps only in-frame clones here, not all; method: immunoSEQ multiplex PCR. The sample has about 67,000 clones; approximately 81% are singletons. The sequence was collected from a human donor with glioblastoma. This chain links TRBV4-2 with TRBJ2-1, with 8 bases matching TRBD2. This sample comprised blood, obtained before dendritic cell vaccination. CDR3 sequence: CASSQESRPRGAPEQFF. In nucleotides, the CDR3 is TGTGCCAGCAGCCAAGAATCAAGACCGCGGGGGGCACCCGAGCAGTTCTTC.